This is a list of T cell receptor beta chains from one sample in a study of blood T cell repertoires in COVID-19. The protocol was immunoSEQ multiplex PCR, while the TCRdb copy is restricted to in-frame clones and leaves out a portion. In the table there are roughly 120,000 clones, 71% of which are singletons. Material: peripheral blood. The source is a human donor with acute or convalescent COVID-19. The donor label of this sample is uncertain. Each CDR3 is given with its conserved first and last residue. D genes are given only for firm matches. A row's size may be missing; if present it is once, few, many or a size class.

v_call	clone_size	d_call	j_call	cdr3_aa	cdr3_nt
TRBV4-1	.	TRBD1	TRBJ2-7	CASSRTGGGYEQYF	TGCGCCAGCAGTCGTACAGGGGGAGGCTACGAGCAGTACTTC
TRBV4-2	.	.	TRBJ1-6	CASSHKPRDNSPLHF	TGTGCCAGCAGTCACAAACCGAGGGATAATTCACCCCTCCACTTT
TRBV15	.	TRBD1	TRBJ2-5	CATSRELGQASQETQYF	TGTGCCACCAGCAGAGAATTGGGACAGGCCTCCCAAGAGACCCAGTACTTC
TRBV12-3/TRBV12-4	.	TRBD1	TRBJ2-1	CASSYRQGMGEFF	TGTGCCAGCAGTTACCGACAGGGGATGGGGGAGTTCTTC
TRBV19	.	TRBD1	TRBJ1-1	CASSSWTGGYTEAFF	TGTGCCAGTAGTTCCTGGACAGGGGGTTACACTGAAGCTTTCTTT
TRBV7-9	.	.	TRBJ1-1	CASSKGVIGYTEAFF	TGTGCCAGCAGCAAGGGGGTGATCGGCTACACTGAAGCTTTCTTT
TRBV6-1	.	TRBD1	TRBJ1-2	CASSEGGQGDLSYGYTF	TGTGCCAGCAGTGAAGGAGGACAGGGGGACCTAAGCTATGGCTACACCTTC
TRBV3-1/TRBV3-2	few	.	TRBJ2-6	CASSQEGAGANVLTF	TGTGCCAGCAGCCAAGAAGGGGCTGGGGCCAACGTCCTGACTTTC
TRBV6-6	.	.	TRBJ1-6	CASSYLSGNSPLHF	TGTGCCAGCAGTTACCTGTCAGGAAATTCACCCCTCCACTTT
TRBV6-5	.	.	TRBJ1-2	CASRLDSSYGYTF	TGTGCCAGCAGATTAGACAGCAGCTATGGCTACACCTTC
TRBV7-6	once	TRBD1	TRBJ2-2	CASSLNPPGQGSTGELFF	TGTGCCAGCAGCTTAAACCCTCCGGGACAGGGAAGCACCGGGGAGCTGTTTTTT
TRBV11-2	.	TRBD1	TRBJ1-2	CASSFPHRDRRYYGYTF	TGTGCCAGCAGCTTCCCCCACCGGGACAGACGTTACTATGGCTACACCTTC
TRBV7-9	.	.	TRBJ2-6	CASSNRNSGANVLTF	TGTGCCAGCAGCAACAGGAACTCTGGGGCCAACGTCCTGACTTTC